Sequencing of this T cell receptor beta chain was carried out in a study of T cells in localized non-small cell lung cancer (TCRdb year 2020). Some background on the complete study: The study examined T cell repertoires in approximately 240 patients with early-stage NSCLC and compared tumors with uninvolved tumor-adjacent lungs. The mean age of the NSCLC patients was 50 to 85 years, with 130 or so men and 95 to 110 women. All 220 or so NSCLC patients in the cohort were treatment-naive and had localized lung tumors that were resected. Paper-wide results and their limitations: Of the top 100 tumor clones, a median of roughly 56 were detected in paired uninvolved adjacent lung; over 25 were also among that lung's top 100. Because the study design was exploratory, TCR variables were selected using unadjusted p-values without false-discovery rate correction. The highest T cell clonality was observed in uninvolved tumor-adjacent lung, where clonality exceeded that of tumor, suggesting that antigenic responses were more focused in uninvolved tumor-adjacent lung. Because multi-region tumor sequencing was not done, intratumor heterogeneity could not be ruled out. Longer overall survival was associated with higher blood T cell density, whereas shorter survival was associated with higher adjacent-lung clonality.

In the case of this clone: What antigen it recognizes has not been identified. Qualities for individual bases were not recorded, and no much larger clone is one base off.

The germline V gene specifies SGHRS as CDR1 and YFSETQ as CDR2. The CDR3 covers 15 residues, taking in both the cysteine and the phenylalanine. Only the CDR3 DNA is retained, 45 bases long and in frame from the first base. At the junction V is shortened by 2 bases and J by 1 base, with 9 bases in between. At diagnosis, tumor, uninvolved tumor-adjacent lung and peripheral blood were collected and then preserved as a mix of FFPE and fresh-frozen material. For TCR repertoire profiling, blood samples were analyzed in the form of peripheral blood mononuclear cells. The immunoSEQ Assay was used to sequence TCR beta CDR3 regions from DNA. The original pipeline was this. To compute T cell density, TCR beta template counts were normalized to usable DNA, which was estimated by amplifying housekeeping genes. The preseqR package was used to estimate richness by extrapolating to 400,000 templates for PBMC samples and to 120,000 templates for tissue samples. Clonality was defined by subtracting Pielou's evenness from one. Differential abundance testing on productive amino-acid clonotypes, with a minimum total count of 5 and an alpha of 0.1, was used to identify tissue-enriched TCRs. Repertoire overlap between compartments was quantified with the Jaccard Index and Morisita Overlap Index. GLIPH grouped TCR beta CDR3s together with public tetramer-defined viral CDR3s, and a viral motif had to include at least three viral sequences and show V-gene enrichment. Here the immuneACCESS table is served through TCRdb, limited to in-frame sequences with V and J called. Missing clones are a known gap in these copies; in checked studies unresolved V genes cover under half, and the rest lacks a known reason. D and trimming were read from the DNA, whereas the V and J calls and clone size are those reported in that table. For this sample the table gives about 77,000 clones, of which 70% to 90% were detected only once. The ten biggest clones cover 20% to 25% of the sample.

This clonotype originated in a woman between 35 and 75 years old with stage I squamous cell lung carcinoma. This specimen consisted of peripheral blood, obtained before any cancer treatment. The V and J segments used are TRBV5-1 and TRBJ2-2, with the D segment identity uncertain. The DNA sequence is TGCGCCAGCAGCTTTCAGGTCGGGAACACCGGGGAGCTGTTTTTT. This sequence encodes CASSFQVGNTGELFF.